This T cell receptor beta chain was sequenced for a study of blood T cells in healthy people across ages. Primers used in a second PCR of about 6 to 11 cycles were a sample-barcoded 5' primer and a J-beta primer mix. Each cDNA molecule was tagged by a template-switch adaptor with 12 random nucleotides. TCRdb ran MiXCR on the 5' RACE reads and lists one entry per CDR3 protein. The sample includes fewer than 900,000 distinct CDR3 sequences, about 42% of them seen just once. With regard to this clonotype: Its antigen is still unknown.

CDR3 length equals 14 residues. Deletions cut 2 bases from V and 7 bases from J, with 13 bases between. Germline lookup yields CDR1 MNHEY and CDR2 SVGAGI. Findings and caveats of the study: Roughly linear age-related decline in beta diversity appeared, significant by age 40.

Isolation recovered at least 7 million PBMCs from every sample. Total RNA extracted from each sample amounted to at least 5 micrograms. The sequenced sample consisted of blood. The V call is TRBV6-5, the J call TRBJ2-3, with D perhaps matching TRBD1 (5 bases). The source is a woman aged 55-70 years in good health. CDR3: CASSYDSRANTQYF. The CDR3 coding sequence is TGTGCCAGCAGTTACGACTCCAGGGCAAATACGCAGTATTTT.